Listed below are T cell receptor beta chains from one sample, sequenced in a study of blood T cell repertoires in COVID-19. Method: immunoSEQ multiplex PCR; TCRdb's copy keeps in-frame clones and lacks some. The repertoire consists of 150,000 or so clones, with 70% to 85% occurring once and the leading ten covering approximately 32%. The sequenced material came from peripheral blood. These receptors were obtained from a woman aged 55-69 years with acute or convalescent COVID-19. Each CDR3 is given with its conserved first and last residue. Each record gives: CDR3 DNA, CDR3 protein, clone size, D gene, V gene, J gene. The D gene is left open where the match is weak. Size is omitted from some rows. Given values are once, few, many or a class for expanded clones.

CDR3 DNA: TGTGCCACCAGCATCTCCGGGACAGGGGTCTCTTTCTTT
CDR3 protein: CATSISGTGVSFF
clone size: NA
D gene: TRBD1
V gene: TRBV15
J gene: TRBJ1-1

CDR3 DNA: TGTGCCATCAGTGCCCGGGAAGGTACAGGGGGGAACTATGGCTACACCTTC
CDR3 protein: CAISAREGTGGNYGYTF
clone size: NA
D gene: TRBD1
V gene: TRBV10-3
J gene: TRBJ1-2

CDR3 DNA: TGTGCCAGCACTCCCAATTCGGTATGGGGCTACACCTTC
CDR3 protein: CASTPNSVWGYTF
clone size: once
D gene: NA
V gene: TRBV6-5
J gene: TRBJ1-2

CDR3 DNA: TGTGCCAGCAGCCCTGGGAGGGGATATGGCTACACCTTC
CDR3 protein: CASSPGRGYGYTF
clone size: once
D gene: NA
V gene: TRBV7-6
J gene: TRBJ1-2

CDR3 DNA: TGTGCCAGCAGCAGACTAGCGGGGACAGATACGCAGTATTTT
CDR3 protein: CASSRLAGTDTQYF
clone size: NA
D gene: TRBD2
V gene: TRBV7-3
J gene: TRBJ2-3

CDR3 DNA: TGTGCCAGCAGCAAGGACAACTCTGGAAACACCATATATTTT
CDR3 protein: CASSKDNSGNTIYF
clone size: once
D gene: NA
V gene: TRBV5-4
J gene: TRBJ1-3

CDR3 DNA: TGTGCCAGCAGCTTGCGGGACAGGTACACTGAAGCTTTCTTT
CDR3 protein: CASSLRDRYTEAFF
clone size: NA
D gene: TRBD1
V gene: TRBV5-6
J gene: TRBJ1-1

CDR3 DNA: TGTGCCAGCAGTTTATCAGGCGTGGGGGGAAAACTGTTTTTT
CDR3 protein: CASSLSGVGGKLFF
clone size: NA
D gene: NA
V gene: TRBV28
J gene: TRBJ1-4

CDR3 DNA: TGTGCCAGCAGCCCCGGGGGGTTCCTCACAGATACGCAGTATTTT
CDR3 protein: CASSPGGFLTDTQYF
clone size: NA
D gene: TRBD2
V gene: TRBV3-1/TRBV3-2
J gene: TRBJ2-3

CDR3 DNA: TGTGCCAGCTCACCCAGGGGACAGGGAAGAGAGACCCAGTACTTC
CDR3 protein: CASSPRGQGRETQYF
clone size: NA
D gene: TRBD1
V gene: TRBV18
J gene: TRBJ2-5

CDR3 DNA: TGTGCCAGCAGCGCTACGTGGAGTTCCACTGAAGCTTTCTTT
CDR3 protein: CASSATWSSTEAFF
clone size: few
D gene: NA
V gene: TRBV9
J gene: TRBJ1-1

CDR3 DNA: TGTGCCAGTAGTACCCACCCAGGGGTGCGCTCCTACAATGAGCAGTTCTTC
CDR3 protein: CASSTHPGVRSYNEQFF
clone size: NA
D gene: NA
V gene: TRBV19
J gene: TRBJ2-1

CDR3 DNA: TGTGCCAGCAGGATCAGTCTTGGCGAGCAGTACTTC
CDR3 protein: CASRISLGEQYF
clone size: NA
D gene: NA
V gene: TRBV6-5
J gene: TRBJ2-7

CDR3 DNA: TGTGCCAGCAGCCGCACAGGGCTTTATAGCAATCAGCCCCAGCATTTT
CDR3 protein: CASSRTGLYSNQPQHF
clone size: once
D gene: NA
V gene: TRBV3-1/TRBV3-2
J gene: TRBJ1-5

CDR3 DNA: TGTGCCAGTAGTATAGCGGCTAGCGGGGGACTGACCTCCTACGAGCAGTACTTC
CDR3 protein: CASSIAASGGLTSYEQYF
clone size: NA
D gene: TRBD2
V gene: TRBV19
J gene: TRBJ2-7

CDR3 DNA: TGTGCCTGGGGCTCGTATAGTACTAATGAAAAACTGTTTTTT
CDR3 protein: CAWGSYSTNEKLFF
clone size: NA
D gene: NA
V gene: TRBV30
J gene: TRBJ1-4

CDR3 DNA: TGTGCCATCAGGTTACAGGGGACTGAAGCTTTCTTT
CDR3 protein: CAIRLQGTEAFF
clone size: NA
D gene: TRBD1
V gene: TRBV10-3
J gene: TRBJ1-1

CDR3 DNA: TGTGCCAGCAGTGAATCACAGGGGGCTGGGGAAAACATTCAGTACTTC
CDR3 protein: CASSESQGAGENIQYF
clone size: NA
D gene: TRBD1
V gene: TRBV6-1
J gene: TRBJ2-4

CDR3 DNA: TGTGCCAGCGGGGGGACCTTAAACAATGAGCAGTTCTTC
CDR3 protein: CASGGTLNNEQFF
clone size: NA
D gene: NA
V gene: TRBV5-4
J gene: TRBJ2-1

CDR3 DNA: TGTGCCAGCAGCTTCGGACAGGGAGCCACTGAAGCTTTCTTT
CDR3 protein: CASSFGQGATEAFF
clone size: NA
D gene: TRBD1
V gene: TRBV11-2
J gene: TRBJ1-1

CDR3 DNA: TGTGCCATCAACTCAGGGACAGGTGAAAAGCGGGGCTATGGCTACACCTTC
CDR3 protein: CAINSGTGEKRGYGYTF
clone size: NA
D gene: TRBD1
V gene: TRBV10-3
J gene: TRBJ1-2

CDR3 DNA: TGTGCCAGCAGCTTAGCGTCAGGGGGCAGAAACATTCAGTACTTC
CDR3 protein: CASSLASGGRNIQYF
clone size: NA
D gene: TRBD1
V gene: TRBV7-6
J gene: TRBJ2-4

CDR3 DNA: TGTGCCAGCAGCTCGCAAGGGACAGGGAAAGAGACCCAGTACTTC
CDR3 protein: CASSSQGTGKETQYF
clone size: once
D gene: TRBD1
V gene: TRBV7-2
J gene: TRBJ2-5

CDR3 DNA: TGCGCCAGCAGCCAAGATCAGGAGGGGCGGGGCACTGAAGCTTTCTTT
CDR3 protein: CASSQDQEGRGTEAFF
clone size: NA
D gene: NA
V gene: TRBV4-1
J gene: TRBJ1-1

CDR3 DNA: TGTGCCTGGACCAGGGGGAGAAAGATCACTGAAGCTTTCTTT
CDR3 protein: CAWTRGRKITEAFF
clone size: NA
D gene: TRBD1
V gene: TRBV30
J gene: TRBJ1-1

CDR3 DNA: TGTGCCCCGAGGGCCAGGGGCCTCATGAACACTGAAGCTTTCTTT
CDR3 protein: CAPRARGLMNTEAFF
clone size: once
D gene: NA
V gene: TRBV19
J gene: TRBJ1-1

CDR3 DNA: TGTGCCAGCAGTTTCAGGGGGCTTGGTTCACCCCTCCACTTT
CDR3 protein: CASSFRGLGSPLHF
clone size: NA
D gene: TRBD1
V gene: TRBV6-5
J gene: TRBJ1-6

CDR3 DNA: TGTGCCAGCAGCACGGGACTGCGGAGGACCTACGAGCAGTACTTC
CDR3 protein: CASSTGLRRTYEQYF
clone size: NA
D gene: NA
V gene: TRBV5-8
J gene: TRBJ2-7

CDR3 DNA: TGTGCCAGCAGTCCGTTGACAGCTTCTCCGGGAGACTATGGCTACACCTTC
CDR3 protein: CASSPLTASPGDYGYTF
clone size: NA
D gene: NA
V gene: TRBV6-4
J gene: TRBJ1-2

CDR3 DNA: TGTGCCAGCAGCCAAGGGACAGGACTCTACACCTTC
CDR3 protein: CASSQGTGLYTF
clone size: NA
D gene: TRBD1
V gene: TRBV3-1/TRBV3-2
J gene: TRBJ1-2

CDR3 DNA: TGCGCCAGCAGCCAAGGGGTGGGACAGGGATACACCGGGGAGCTGTTTTTT
CDR3 protein: CASSQGVGQGYTGELFF
clone size: few
D gene: TRBD1
V gene: TRBV4-1
J gene: TRBJ2-2

CDR3 DNA: TGTGCCAGCAGCTTGGTTAGGGGGACCACTGAAGCTTTCTTT
CDR3 protein: CASSLVRGTTEAFF
clone size: NA
D gene: NA
V gene: TRBV5-4
J gene: TRBJ1-1

CDR3 DNA: TGTGCCAGCAGTTACGCTAGCGGGGGGACCGAAGAGACCCAGTACTTC
CDR3 protein: CASSYASGGTEETQYF
clone size: NA
D gene: TRBD2
V gene: TRBV6-5
J gene: TRBJ2-5

CDR3 DNA: TGTGCCAGCAGCCCGGTTGGGTGGACAGGCGAAACTAATGAAAAACTGTTTTTT
CDR3 protein: CASSPVGWTGETNEKLFF
clone size: NA
D gene: TRBD1
V gene: TRBV16
J gene: TRBJ1-4

CDR3 DNA: TGTGCCAGCAGAGGCTCTAGCGGGGGGGCCTACAATGAGCAGTTCTTC
CDR3 protein: CASRGSSGGAYNEQFF
clone size: NA
D gene: TRBD2
V gene: TRBV19
J gene: TRBJ2-1

CDR3 DNA: TGTGCCAGCAGTTACTCACGGGACAGGCGCAACGAGCAGTACTTC
CDR3 protein: CASSYSRDRRNEQYF
clone size: NA
D gene: TRBD1
V gene: TRBV6-6
J gene: TRBJ2-7

CDR3 DNA: TGCGCCAGCAGCCCACCCGGGACAGAAGACTCCTATGGCTACACCTTC
CDR3 protein: CASSPPGTEDSYGYTF
clone size: few
D gene: TRBD1
V gene: TRBV5-1
J gene: TRBJ1-2

CDR3 DNA: TGTGCCAGCAGTCCCCGGGGCCTTAGCGGTCAGCCCCAGCATTTT
CDR3 protein: CASSPRGLSGQPQHF
clone size: NA
D gene: NA
V gene: TRBV27
J gene: TRBJ1-5

CDR3 DNA: TGCGCCAGCACCTCGTCGGGGTCTAACTATGGCTACACCTTC
CDR3 protein: CASTSSGSNYGYTF
clone size: NA
D gene: NA
V gene: TRBV5-1
J gene: TRBJ1-2

CDR3 DNA: TGTGCCAGTTCCTTAGGGGGCGCCTCCTACGAGCAGTACTTC
CDR3 protein: CASSLGGASYEQYF
clone size: NA
D gene: TRBD1
V gene: TRBV19
J gene: TRBJ2-7

CDR3 DNA: TGCGCCAGCAGGAGTGGACAGGGATCAGATACGCAGTATTTT
CDR3 protein: CASRSGQGSDTQYF
clone size: NA
D gene: TRBD1
V gene: TRBV10-1
J gene: TRBJ2-3

CDR3 DNA: TGTGCCAGCAGTTTCATAAACATTCAGTACTTC
CDR3 protein: CASSFINIQYF
clone size: few
D gene: NA
V gene: TRBV6-2/TRBV6-3
J gene: TRBJ2-4